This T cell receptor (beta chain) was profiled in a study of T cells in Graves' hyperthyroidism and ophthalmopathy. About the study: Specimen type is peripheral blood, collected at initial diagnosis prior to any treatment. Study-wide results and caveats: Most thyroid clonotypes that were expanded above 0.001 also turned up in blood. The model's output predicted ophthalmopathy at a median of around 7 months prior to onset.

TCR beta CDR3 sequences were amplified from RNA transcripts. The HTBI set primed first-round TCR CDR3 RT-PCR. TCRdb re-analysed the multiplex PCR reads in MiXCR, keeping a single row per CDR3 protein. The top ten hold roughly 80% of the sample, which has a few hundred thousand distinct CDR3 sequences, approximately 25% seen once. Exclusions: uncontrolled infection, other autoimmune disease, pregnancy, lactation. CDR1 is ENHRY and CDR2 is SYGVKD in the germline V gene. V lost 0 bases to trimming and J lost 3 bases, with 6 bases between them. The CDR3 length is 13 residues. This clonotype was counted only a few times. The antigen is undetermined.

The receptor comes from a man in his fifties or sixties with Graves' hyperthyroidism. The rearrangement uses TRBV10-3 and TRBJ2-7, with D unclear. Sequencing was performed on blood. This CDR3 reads CAISESLGYEQYF. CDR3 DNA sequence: TGTGCCATCAGTGAGTCGCTAGGCTACGAGCAGTACTTC.